The subject of this entry is one TCR beta chain. The data were obtained in a study of control samples from healthy donors and cancer patients. V was trimmed by 0 bases and J by 8 bases, leaving 6 bases between them. CDR3 length equals 12 residues. Generated by immunoSEQ multiplex PCR, the TCRdb table keeps only in-frame clones and is missing some. In the table there are 150,000 or so clones, around 90% of which are singletons. Sequencing used blood. The sequence was obtained from a woman aged 30 to 39 in good health. This chain connects TRBV5-3 to TRBJ2-1; no clear D. TRBV5-3 has ORF status, its function being uncertain. This chain's CDR3 is CARSLGDHEQFF. In nucleotides, the CDR3 is TGTGCCAGAAGCTTGGGTGACCATGAGCAGTTCTTC.